This is a list of T cell receptor beta chains from one sample in a study of T cell responses to AZD1222 COVID-19 vaccine. The assay was immunoSEQ multiplex PCR, and TCRdb's table has in-frame clones only and misses some. This repertoire shows some 150,000 clones, around 91% found once; its top ten account for 5%. The input for sequencing was peripheral blood, taken on day 0 of AZD1222 vaccination. These receptors were taken from an adult in good health. Both conserved end residues are trimmed from each CDR3.

V: TRBV7-8
J: TRBJ1-2
CDR3: ASSLVEASYYGYT

V: TRBV7-2
J: TRBJ1-1
CDR3: ASSFDRVLNTEAF

V: TRBV7-9
J: TRBJ1-4
CDR3: ASSLGTEEKLF

V: TRBV19
J: TRBJ2-3
CDR3: ASSKVGSGPDTQY

V: TRBV5-1
J: TRBJ2-1
CDR3: ASSLGTSYNEQF

V: TRBV3-1/TRBV3-2
J: TRBJ1-2
CDR3: ASSLKGGGGVGYT

V: TRBV5-1
J: TRBJ2-5
CDR3: ASSLAEGRQETQY

V: TRBV20-1
J: TRBJ1-1
CDR3: SASETNRINTGAF

V: TRBV28
J: TRBJ2-1
CDR3: ASTDPGRSSYNEQF

V: TRBV5-5
J: TRBJ1-1
CDR3: ASSKLMVVNTEAF

V: TRBV27
J: TRBJ2-2
CDR3: ASSESGELF

V: TRBV28
J: TRBJ1-2
CDR3: ASSLMSYGYT

V: TRBV3-1/TRBV3-2
J: TRBJ1-5
CDR3: ASSQGSRGNQPQH

V: TRBV7-2
J: TRBJ2-5
CDR3: ASSSGQRVQETQY

V: TRBV4-2
J: TRBJ2-3
CDR3: ASSQELAGFTQY

V: TRBV15
J: TRBJ2-1
CDR3: ATSRDGAGGYNEQF

V: TRBV5-4
J: TRBJ2-2
CDR3: ASSLTGRGRAGELF

V: TRBV2
J: TRBJ1-4
CDR3: ASSEVGVPNEKLF

V: TRBV11-1
J: TRBJ2-7
CDR3: ASSLGLNYEQY

V: TRBV4-2
J: TRBJ2-3
CDR3: ASSTHGPSGSTDTQY

V: TRBV5-3
J: TRBJ1-6
CDR3: ARRGSPNSPLH

V: TRBV28
J: TRBJ2-7
CDR3: ASGTPSSYEQY

V: TRBV21-1
J: TRBJ2-3
CDR3: AGHTDTQY

V: TRBV28
J: TRBJ1-4
CDR3: ASSDRVEKLF

V: TRBV5-5
J: TRBJ2-5
CDR3: ASSPGLAAQETQY

V: TRBV5-6
J: TRBJ1-6
CDR3: ASSFTDRANSPLH

V: TRBV27
J: TRBJ1-1
CDR3: ASKVWGALNTEAF

V: TRBV7-2
J: TRBJ2-3
CDR3: ASAGGGGDTQY

V: TRBV6-5
J: TRBJ1-3
CDR3: ASRPDRGSGNTIY

V: TRBV7-9
J: TRBJ2-7
CDR3: ASSLEQGGSS

V: TRBV7-2
J: TRBJ2-7
CDR3: ASSLSRFYEQY

V: TRBV5-6
J: TRBJ2-1
CDR3: ASSLPSGSSQF

V: TRBV5-4
J: TRBJ2-2
CDR3: ASSPSTNTGELF

V: TRBV6-2/TRBV6-3
J: TRBJ2-7
CDR3: ASSSASGTSYEQY

V: TRBV5-8
J: TRBJ2-5
CDR3: ASSFSGTGETQY

V: TRBV18
J: TRBJ2-7
CDR3: ASSPRAGAEQY

V: TRBV12-3/TRBV12-4
J: TRBJ2-1
CDR3: ASSPRTQYFEF

V: TRBV2
J: TRBJ1-1
CDR3: ASRTGGYFPEAF

V: TRBV3-1/TRBV3-2
J: TRBJ1-2
CDR3: ASSLGQGHGYT

V: TRBV5-1
J: TRBJ1-4
CDR3: ASSTRQGFNEKLF

V: TRBV20-1
J: TRBJ2-3
CDR3: SASGQGAGTDTQY

V: TRBV18
J: TRBJ2-7
CDR3: ASSPTQGANSYEQY

V: TRBV7-2
J: TRBJ2-3
CDR3: ASRPQTDTQY

V: TRBV11-1
J: TRBJ2-7
CDR3: ASSTLPGTKQY

V: TRBV27
J: TRBJ2-5
CDR3: ASSSDRGHQETQY

V: TRBV12-3/TRBV12-4
J: TRBJ2-7
CDR3: ASRSTGSYEQY

V: TRBV30
J: TRBJ1-6
CDR3: AWSRGQGRGPLH

V: TRBV28
J: TRBJ1-2
CDR3: ASSLWGQGHGYT

V: TRBV7-3
J: TRBJ2-3
CDR3: ASSDLGGTQY

V: TRBV27
J: TRBJ2-6
CDR3: ASSLRGAGANVLT

V: TRBV4-3
J: TRBJ1-2
CDR3: ASSPSRGNYGYT

V: TRBV28
J: TRBJ1-2
CDR3: ASSFRANQMGGYT

V: TRBV2
J: TRBJ2-7
CDR3: ASSDKRGYEQY

V: TRBV6-2/TRBV6-3
J: TRBJ2-1
CDR3: ASSPGTSNEQF